Below, one T cell receptor beta chain is given with its context. Researchers made TCR beta libraries by using iRepertoire HTBI primers and running Arm-PCR on CDR3 regions. TCRdb reanalysed the multiplex PCR reads using MiXCR and keeps one entry per CDR3 protein. The sample records around 500,000 distinct CDR3 sequences, roughly 16% being singletons. The time point here: newly diagnosed GD, antithyroid drugs for less than 3 months. PBMCs were the source of the RNA used for TCR sequencing. This entry comes from a study of regulatory T cells in long-lasting Graves disease. The sample was also linked to a second study, of T cells in Graves' hyperthyroidism and ophthalmopathy. Per that paper: Clinical symptoms, serum thyroxine and TRAb, thyroid ultrasound and orbital computed tomography together formed the diagnostic basis. Most clonotypes expanded in thyroid above 0.001 were likewise present in blood.

The clonotype originates from a woman aged 35-65 years with Graves disease. The starting material was peripheral blood mononuclear cells (PBMCs), obtained at new diagnosis, from a patient treated with antithyroid drugs.

CDR3 bases: TGTGCCAGCAGATCCCTAGGACTAGCGGGGGTTACCCCCTACAATGAGCAGTTCTTC. It is translated as CASRSLGLAGVTPYNEQFF. This chain joins TRBV6-1 and TRBJ2-1; 13 bases map to TRBD2. CDR3 length: 19 amino acids. CDR1 MNHNS and CDR2 SASEGT come from the germline V gene. V lost 6 bases and J lost 2; bases outside the gene matches: 13.